A single sample gave rise to the 15 T cell receptor beta chains below, sequenced in a study of CD8 T cells in Susac syndrome. A quantity of about 0.45 to 1 ug RNA underwent reverse transcription using random hexamers. TCRdb processed the immunoSEQ multiplex PCR reads anew with MiXCR; each CDR3 protein has one entry. This sample has 50,000 to 55,000 distinct CDR3 sequences, with just under 95% found just once. Sequencing input: CD8+ T cells from PBMCs. These receptors originate from a human donor with Susac syndrome.

This clonotype appeared once. This chain uses TRBV28 with TRBJ1-1; D is ambiguous. The germline gives CDR1 MDHEN, CDR2 SYDVKM. The CDR3 has 14 residues. The ends were cut back, 3 bases at V and 1 base at J, with 9 bases in the middle. DNA of the CDR3: TGTGCCAGCAGTTTGTTTGTGTGGAACACTGAAGCTTTCTTT. Translation: CASSLFVWNTEAFF.

The genes are TRBV30 and TRBJ2-5; the match to TRBD2 covers 12 bases. From germline, CDR1 is GTSNPN and CDR2 SVGIG (reference sequence). The CDR3 is 15 residues long. Germline trimming cut 4 bases from V and 1 base from J; bases unmatched to any gene: 4. CDR3 sequence reads: CAWTTSGGFQETQYF. The CDR3, as DNA: TGTGCCTGGACGACTAGCGGGGGATTCCAAGAGACCCAGTACTTC.

This clonotype was recorded only once. The genes are TRBV14 and TRBJ2-7; 7 bases align to TRBD1. Unmatched junction bases numbered 5, after V lost 0 bases and J lost 0 bases. The CDR3 consists of 16 residues. Germline CDR1 and CDR2: SGHDN and FVKESK. CDR3 protein: CASSQETGWSSYEQYF. The CDR3 DNA is TGTGCCAGCAGCCAAGAGACAGGGTGGAGCTCCTACGAGCAGTACTTC.

The chain employs TRBV7-9 and TRBJ1-5; TRBD1 might be the D (5 bases). The germline gives CDR1 SEHNR, CDR2 FQNEAQ (reference sequence). Trimming removed 5 bases from V and 2 bases from J, with 13 bases in between. The CDR3 covers 15 residues. This CDR3 reads CASSEGDGGNQPQHF. The CDR3 coding sequence is TGTGCCAGCAGCGAAGGGGACGGGGGCAATCAGCCCCAGCATTTT.

The chain links TRBV4-3 to TRBJ2-5, with a tentative D call TRBD2 (6 bases). The CDR3 extends over 17 amino acids. Germline V CDR1 and CDR2: LGHNA, YSLEER. Trimming took 3 bases from V and 0 from J, leaving 17 bases between them. In DNA form, the CDR3 reads TGCGCCAGCAGCCAGGAGGGGTCCACGCTGTACCAAGAGACCCAGTACTTC. As protein: CASSQEGSTLYQETQYF.

The chain combines TRBV6-2 or TRBV6-3 with TRBJ2-3; D uncertain. In germline, CDR1 is MNHEY, CDR2 SVGEGT. This CDR3 is built from 11 residues. Trimming removed 5 bases at V and 7 bases at J, with 7 bases between. CDR3: CASSNSNTQYF. CDR3 bases: TGTGCCAGCAGTAATTCCAATACGCAGTATTTT.

The chain employs TRBV7-3 and TRBJ1-1; D unresolved. This CDR3 is built from 15 residues. The ends were cut back, 1 base at V and 5 bases at J, with 14 bases in the middle. From germline, CDR1 is SGHTA and CDR2 FQGTGA. The CDR3 protein is CASSLIAERWTEAFF. The CDR3 region has the DNA TGTGCCAGCAGCTTAATTGCGGAGCGTTGGACTGAAGCTTTCTTT.

This clonotype is a singleton in its sample. The chain joins TRBV7-9 to TRBJ2-5; perhaps D is TRBD1 or TRBD2 (7 bases each). This CDR3 is 14 amino acids long. Germline CDR1 is SEHNR and CDR2 is FQNEAQ (reference sequence). V was cut by 4 bases and J by 4 bases, with 13 bases left in between. The CDR3 DNA is TGTGCCAGCAGCTCTACAGGGGAGGGAGAGACCCAGTACTTC. Its translation: CASSSTGEGETQYF.

The rearrangement uses TRBV18 and TRBJ1-2; D is possibly TRBD1 (6 bases). The length of the CDR3 is 13 residues. V lost 3 bases and J 4 bases, leaving 9 bases between the germline ends. Germline V gene data show CDR1 as KGHSH and CDR2 as LQKENI. CDR3: CASSPDRFYGYTF. CDR3 in DNA: TGTGCCAGCTCACCCGACAGGTTCTATGGCTACACCTTC.

The chain uses TRBV3-1 and TRBJ1-2; TRBD1 matches 7 bases. In germline, CDR1 is LGHDT, CDR2 YNNKEL (reference sequence). After removal of 3 bases from V and 5 bases from J, the junction contained 6 bases not matched to a gene. The CDR3 has 14 amino acids. The CDR3 DNA reads TGTGCCAGCAGCCATACGACAGGGAAATATGGCTACACCTTC. This encodes CASSHTTGKYGYTF.

This chain connects TRBV20-1 to TRBJ2-5, with D unresolved. Germline assignment: CDR1 DFQATT and CDR2 SNEGSKA (reference sequence). This CDR3 has 11 residues. The germline V and J ends were trimmed by 5 bases and 0 bases, with 4 bases remaining between them. CDR3 residues: CSAHDQETQYF. The CDR3 DNA sequence: TGCAGTGCTCACGACCAAGAGACCCAGTACTTC.

This chain joins TRBV29-1 and TRBJ2-2, with D possibly matching TRBD2 (7 bases). Germline CDR1 SQVTM, CDR2 ANQGSEA. V lost 6 bases and J 12 bases, leaving 14 bases between the germline ends. This CDR3 region has 11 residues. The CDR3 DNA sequence: TGCAGCGTGGGGGGGCGGACAAAGCTGTTTTTT. Translation: CSVGGRTKLFF.

CDR3 DNA sequence: TGTGCCAGCAGCCTCACTGAAGCTTTCTTT. This encodes CASSLTEAFF. J is TRBJ1-1 and V is TRBV2; D is ambiguous. Germline V gene data show CDR1 as SNHLY and CDR2 as FYNNEI. The CDR3 sequence is 10 residues long. The V end lost 6 bases, the J end lost 4 bases, and 3 bases lay between the germline ends.

The chain is built from TRBV11-1 and TRBJ2-7, with a tentative D call TRBD1 (5 bases). Germline V gene sequence: CDR1 SGHAT, CDR2 FQDESV (reference sequence). The CDR3 has 14 amino acids. The V gene lost 2 bases and the J gene lost 1 base, with 9 bases spanning the gap. CDR3 sequence (DNA): TGTGCCAGCAGCTTATGGGGCAGTTCCTACGAGCAGTACTTC. This sequence encodes CASSLWGSSYEQYF.

This clonotype appeared a single time. The chain is built from TRBV5-1 and TRBJ2-5; D tentatively reads TRBD1 or TRBD2 (6 bases each). Germline loops: CDR1 SGHRS, CDR2 YFSETQ. This CDR3 has 15 residues. V was trimmed by 0 bases and J by 5 bases, leaving 14 bases between them. The CDR3 coding sequence is TGCGCCAGCAGCTTGGAGGGGGGCAGGGCCGAGACCCAGTACTTC. As protein: CASSLEGGRAETQYF.